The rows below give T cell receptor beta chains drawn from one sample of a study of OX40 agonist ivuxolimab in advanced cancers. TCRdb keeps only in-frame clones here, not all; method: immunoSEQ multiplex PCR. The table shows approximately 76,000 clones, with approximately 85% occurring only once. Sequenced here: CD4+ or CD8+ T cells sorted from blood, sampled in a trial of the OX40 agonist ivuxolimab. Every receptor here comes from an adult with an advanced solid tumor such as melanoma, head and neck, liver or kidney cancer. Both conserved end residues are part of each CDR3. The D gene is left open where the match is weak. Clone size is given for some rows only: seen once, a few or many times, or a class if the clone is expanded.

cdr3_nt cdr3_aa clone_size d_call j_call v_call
TGTGCCATCAGTGATCCGGGGGGGAGGGCAGATACGCAGTATTTT CAISDPGGRADTQYF few TRBD2 TRBJ2-3 TRBV10-3
TGCAGTGCTTCAGGGAACTATGGCTACACCTTC CSASGNYGYTF few - TRBJ1-2 TRBV20-1
TGCGCCAGCAGCCAAGATCCGGGACGTGGCAATCAGCCCCAGCATTTT CASSQDPGRGNQPQHF - - TRBJ1-5 TRBV4-3
TGTGCCAGGCCCCCAACTAATGAAAAACTGTTTTTT CARPPTNEKLFF - - TRBJ1-4 TRBV7-9
TGTGCCAGCAGTGATTGGACAGGAGATGGCTACACCTTC CASSDWTGDGYTF - TRBD1 TRBJ1-2 TRBV25-1
TGTGCCAGCAGTCCGGGGAGCGGGGGGTGGACAGATACGCAGTATTTT CASSPGSGGWTDTQYF - TRBD2 TRBJ2-3 TRBV2
TGTGCCAGCAGTCCCCCTGGACAGGGAAGGTACGAGCAGTACTTC CASSPPGQGRYEQYF - TRBD1 TRBJ2-7 TRBV6-6
TGTGCCAGCAGCTTGGCCTTAACAGGTCGTCGGGTAGAGACCTTC CASSLALTGRRVETF - - TRBJ1-2 TRBV5-6
TGTGCCAGCAGACAGGCAACTAATGAAAAACTGTTTTTT CASRQATNEKLFF - - TRBJ1-4 TRBV7-6
TGTGCCAGCAGCGTAAGTCGCAGGGTCGTGTATGGCTACACCTTC CASSVSRRVVYGYTF few - TRBJ1-2 TRBV9
TGTGCCAGCAGCTTAGGGGGGGGGATTGGCTACACCTTC CASSLGGGIGYTF - - TRBJ1-2 TRBV7-6
TGCGCCAGCAGTGGGACTCAGAGCTCCTACAATGAGCAGTTCTTC CASSGTQSSYNEQFF - - TRBJ2-1 TRBV10-2
TGTGCCAGTAGGACCCTAGAGGGCCCTAGGGGGGAGCTGTTTTTT CASRTLEGPRGELFF - - TRBJ2-2 TRBV19
TGTGCCAGCAGTTACTCGGGACAGGGGTATGGCTACACCTTC CASSYSGQGYGYTF - TRBD1 TRBJ1-2 TRBV6-5
TGTGCCAGCAGCCAATACCCTAGCGGGATCTCTAATGAGCAGTTCTTC CASSQYPSGISNEQFF - TRBD2 TRBJ2-1 TRBV7-9
TGTGCCAGCAGTTACAGTACCGGAATGTATGGCTACACCTTC CASSYSTGMYGYTF - - TRBJ1-2 TRBV6-6
TGTGCCAGCAGTGAACTTACCGTCAAAACGAACACTGAAGCTTTCTTT CASSELTVKTNTEAFF once - TRBJ1-1 TRBV6-1
TGTGCCAGCAGTTATTCGAAATTCCCGGCCTACTACGAGCAGTACTTC CASSYSKFPAYYEQYF - - TRBJ2-7 TRBV6-9
TGTGCCAGCAGCGAGGGCGGGGGGGGCGGCGAGCAGTACTTC CASSEGGGGGEQYF - TRBD2 TRBJ2-7 TRBV7-3